Given below is one T cell receptor beta chain in context. The antigen is not known. Some clones are missing from TCRdb's copy, which holds only in-frame ones; the method was immunoSEQ multiplex PCR. This sample has approximately 26,000 clones, with roughly nine tenths found just once. The sample is drawn from a study of PD-1 blockade in classical Hodgkin lymphoma. General study points: The study reported lower baseline TCR diversity in newly diagnosed patients than in healthy donors. The drivers behind the repertoire differences, possibly disease activity or prior therapy, remain undefined.

This CDR3 has 14 residues. The germline V gene has CDR1 SGHVS and CDR2 FQNEAQ. Between the trimmed V and J ends, which lost 1 base and 1 base, there was a span of 8 bases. This sample's time point: newly diagnosed, previously untreated cHL patient sample. Magnetic negative selection served to purify CD4+ T cells out of PBMCs that had been thawed. PBMCs from patients with newly diagnosed, untreated classical Hodgkin lymphoma served as a comparison group for the relapsed/refractory trial patients. The origin of this receptor is a human donor with classical Hodgkin lymphoma. This chain connects TRBV7-8 to TRBJ2-7, with a tentative D call TRBD1 (5 bases). Material: CD4+ T cells from blood. Here the CDR3 DNA reads TGTGCCAGCAGCTTAGACAGGTGGTCCTACGAGCAGTACTTC. This encodes CASSLDRWSYEQYF.